A single sample is the source of the 9 T cell receptor beta chains below, sequenced in a study of blood T cell repertoires in COVID-19 (TCRdb year 2020). Library prep was done by the immunoSEQ multiplex PCR assay. Entries here come from immuneACCESS through TCRdb and include only in-frame sequences with V and J called. Some clones fail to appear in such tables; in the studies checked, an unresolved V gene covers under half of the shortfall, and the cause of the remainder is unknown. The sample table holds some 420,000 clones, of which more than 80% were seen once. Together, the top ten hold 0.95% to 1.2% of the sample. Specimen: PBMCs or T cells enriched from blood (not recorded which). The receptors here all came from a man aged 25-45 years who had recovered from COVID-19.

In this sample, this clone turned up a few times. The chain couples TRBV4-1 to TRBJ2-7, with TRBD1 matching 7 bases. Looked up from germline, CDR1 is MGHRA and CDR2 is YSYEKL. The CDR3 loop spans 13 amino acids. Trimming took 0 bases from V and 8 from J; bases not matched to a gene: 4. The CDR3 is CASSQDDRVQQYF. The DNA of the CDR3 is TGCGCCAGCAGCCAAGATGACAGGGTGCAGCAGTACTTC.

The V call is TRBV5-4, the J call TRBJ2-2; 7 bases line up with TRBD1. Germline V CDR1 and CDR2: SGHNT, YYREEE (reference sequence). The CDR3 sequence is 16 residues long. V shed 0 bases, J shed 0 bases, and the junction held 2 bases outside the gene matches. As DNA, the CDR3 is TGTGCCAGCAGCTTGGGGCAGGGGGCGAACACCGGGGAGCTGTTTTTT. Translated: CASSLGQGANTGELFF.

This chain joins TRBV4-1 and TRBJ1-2, with D unresolved. Trimming stripped 1 base from V and 0 bases from J, with 18 bases between. From germline, CDR1 is MGHRA and CDR2 YSYEKL. The CDR3 runs to 18 residues. The chain's CDR3 is CASSQAPPMRKANYGYTF. The CDR3 nucleotides read TGCGCCAGCAGCCAAGCCCCCCCCATGCGAAAAGCTAACTATGGCTACACCTTC.

In DNA form, the CDR3 reads TGTGCCAGCTCAAAAGGGGGCTCCTACGAGCAGTACTTC. Amino acid sequence: CASSKGGSYEQYF. The chain uses TRBV13 and TRBJ2-7, with TRBD1 as a possible D gene (6 bases). V lost 8 bases, J lost 0 bases, and 11 bases lay in between. Germline V CDR1 and CDR2: PRHDT, FYEKMQ (reference sequence). This CDR3 is built from 13 residues.

The genes are TRBV5-1 and TRBJ2-7; 13 bases agree with TRBD2. The CDR3 is made up of 17 amino acids. V was pared by 0 bases and J by 6 bases, with 9 bases of the junction left unmatched. Germline V gives CDR1 SGHRS, CDR2 YFSETQ. In nucleotides, the CDR3 is TGCGCCAGCAGCTTGGAAGGACTAGCGGGAGTCCGCCGCGAGCAGTACTTC. It specifies CASSLEGLAGVRREQYF. The whole variable domain, remainder taken from reference TRBV5-1 and TRBJ2-7, is KAGVTQTPRYLIKTRGQQVTLSCSPISGHRSVSWYQQTPGQGLQFLFEYFSETQRNKGNFPGRFSGRQFSNSRSEMNVSTLELGDSALYLCASSLEGLAGVRREQYFGPGTRLTVT.

The chain links TRBV27 to TRBJ2-6; possibly TRBD1 for D (6 bases). The CDR3 covers 16 residues. Trimming pared 4 bases from V and 1 base from J, leaving 11 bases between. The germline gives CDR1 MNHEY, CDR2 SMNVEV (reference sequence). CDR3 sequence reads: CASSSYTGSGANVLTF. The CDR3 DNA is TGTGCCAGCAGTTCATACACAGGGTCTGGGGCCAACGTCCTGACTTTC.

The gene calls are TRBV7-2 and TRBJ2-1; 8 bases agree with TRBD2. The CDR3 is 16 amino acids. After removal of 1 base from V and 2 bases from J, the junction contained 4 bases not matched to a gene. Germline values: CDR1 SGHTA, CDR2 FQGNSA. CDR3 sequence: CASSLDLSGTYNEQFF. The DNA of the CDR3 is TGTGCCAGCAGCTTAGATCTTAGCGGGACCTACAATGAGCAGTTCTTC.

This clone was detected a few times. The V call is TRBV18, the J call TRBJ2-7; D may be TRBD2 (6 bases). V lost 5 bases and J lost 5, with 16 bases in between. Germline-derived CDR1 and CDR2 are KGHSH and LQKENI. CDR3 length equals 14 residues. CDR3 amino acids: CASSELRGPDEQYF. CDR3 nucleotide sequence: TGTGCCAGCTCAGAGTTGCGGGGCCCCGACGAGCAGTACTTC.

Concerning this clone itself: The sample holds other DNA sequences that translate to the same CDR3. In nucleotides, the CDR3 is TGTGCCAGCAGCTTAGGGACAGCGAATGAAAAACTGTTTTTT. Amino acid sequence: CASSLGTANEKLFF. The chain combines TRBV7-9 with TRBJ1-4; tentative D call: TRBD1 (6 bases). Germline loops: CDR1 SEHNR, CDR2 FQNEAQ (reference sequence). Trimming removed 1 base from V and 5 bases from J, with 8 bases in between. CDR3 length: 14 amino acids.